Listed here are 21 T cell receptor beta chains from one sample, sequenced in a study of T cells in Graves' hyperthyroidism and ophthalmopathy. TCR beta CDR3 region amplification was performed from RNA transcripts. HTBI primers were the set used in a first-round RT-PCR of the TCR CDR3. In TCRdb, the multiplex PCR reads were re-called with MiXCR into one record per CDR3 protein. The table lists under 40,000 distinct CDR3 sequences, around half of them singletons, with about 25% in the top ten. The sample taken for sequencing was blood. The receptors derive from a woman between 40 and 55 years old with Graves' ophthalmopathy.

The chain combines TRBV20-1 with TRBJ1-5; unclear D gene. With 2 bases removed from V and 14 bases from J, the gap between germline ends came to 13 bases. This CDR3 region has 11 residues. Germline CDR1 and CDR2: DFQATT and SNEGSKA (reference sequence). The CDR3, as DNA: TGCAGTGCTAGACTAGCGGAGAATGAGCATTTT. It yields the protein CSARLAENEHF.

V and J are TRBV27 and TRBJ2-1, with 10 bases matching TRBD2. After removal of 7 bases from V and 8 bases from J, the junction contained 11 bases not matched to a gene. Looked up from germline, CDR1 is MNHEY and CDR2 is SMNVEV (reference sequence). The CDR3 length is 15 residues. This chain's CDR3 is CASKGASGRVDEQFF. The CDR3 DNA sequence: TGTGCCAGCAAAGGTGCGAGCGGGAGGGTGGATGAGCAGTTCTTC.

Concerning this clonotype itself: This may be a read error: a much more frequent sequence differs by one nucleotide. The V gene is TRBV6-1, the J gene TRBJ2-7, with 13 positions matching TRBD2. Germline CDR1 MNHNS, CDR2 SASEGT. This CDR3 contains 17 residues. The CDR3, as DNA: TGTGCCAGCAGTGGGACTAGCGGGGGACAACTCTCCTACGAGCAGTGCTTC. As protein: CASSGTSGGQLSYEQCF.

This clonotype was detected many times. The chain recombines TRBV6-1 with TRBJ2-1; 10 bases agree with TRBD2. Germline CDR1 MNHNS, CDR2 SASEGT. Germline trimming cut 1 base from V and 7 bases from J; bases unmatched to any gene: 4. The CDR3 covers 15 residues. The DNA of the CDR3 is TGTGCCAGCAGTGAAGGGTCTAGCGGGAGAAATGAGCAGTTCTTC. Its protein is CASSEGSSGRNEQFF.

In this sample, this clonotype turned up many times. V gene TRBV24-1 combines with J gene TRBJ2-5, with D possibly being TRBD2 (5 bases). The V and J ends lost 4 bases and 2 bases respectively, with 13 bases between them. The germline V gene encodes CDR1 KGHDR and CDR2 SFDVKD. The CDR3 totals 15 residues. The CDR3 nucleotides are TGTGCCACCAGTGACGCCGGACTTCTTCAAGAGACCCAGTACTTC. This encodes CATSDAGLLQETQYF.

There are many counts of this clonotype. CDR3: CASSSAERVKSEQYF. For the CDR3, the DNA is TGTGCCAGCAGTTCCGCGGAGAGGGTTAAAAGTGAGCAGTACTTC. The chain employs TRBV27 and TRBJ2-7; D possibly corresponds to TRBD2 (5 bases). The CDR3 length is 15 residues. Germline V lookup: CDR1 MNHEY, CDR2 SMNVEV (reference sequence). V lost 4 bases, J lost 7 bases, and 20 bases lay in between.

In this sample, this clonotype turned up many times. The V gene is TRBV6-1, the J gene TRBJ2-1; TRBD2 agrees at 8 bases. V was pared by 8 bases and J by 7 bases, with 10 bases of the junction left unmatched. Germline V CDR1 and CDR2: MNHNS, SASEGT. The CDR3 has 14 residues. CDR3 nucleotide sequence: TGTGCCAGCGTGACGGGGGGGCCGGGGAATGAGCAGTTCTTC. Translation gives CASVTGGPGNEQFF.

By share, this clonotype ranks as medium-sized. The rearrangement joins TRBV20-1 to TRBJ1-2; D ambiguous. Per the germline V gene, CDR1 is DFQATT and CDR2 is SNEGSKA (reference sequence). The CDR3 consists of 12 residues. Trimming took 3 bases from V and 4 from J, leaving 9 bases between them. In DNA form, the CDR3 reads TGCAGTGCTAGCCAGGATGGCTATGGCTACACCTTC. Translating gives CSASQDGYGYTF.

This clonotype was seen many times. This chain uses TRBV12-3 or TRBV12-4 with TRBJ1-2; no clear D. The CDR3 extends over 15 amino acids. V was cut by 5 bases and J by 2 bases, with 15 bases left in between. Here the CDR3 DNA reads TGTGCCAGCAGTCCCCAACGGACCACGAACTATGGCTACACCTTC. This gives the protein CASSPQRTTNYGYTF.

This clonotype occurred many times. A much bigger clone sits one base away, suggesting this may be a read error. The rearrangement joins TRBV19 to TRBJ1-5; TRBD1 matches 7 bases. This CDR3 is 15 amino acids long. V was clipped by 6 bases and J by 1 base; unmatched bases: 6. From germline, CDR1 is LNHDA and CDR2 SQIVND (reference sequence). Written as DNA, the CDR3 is TGTGCCAGTAGGGGAGACAGGGTGAGCAATCAGCCCCAGCATTTT. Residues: CASRGDRVSNQPQHF.

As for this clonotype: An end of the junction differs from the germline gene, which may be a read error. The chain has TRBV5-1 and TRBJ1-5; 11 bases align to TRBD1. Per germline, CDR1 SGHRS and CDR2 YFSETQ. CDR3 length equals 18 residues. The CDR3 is CASSRTPGTGGKGQPQHF. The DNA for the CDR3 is TGTGCCAGCAGCCGAACCCCCGGGACAGGGGGTAAGGGACAGCCCCAGCATTTT.

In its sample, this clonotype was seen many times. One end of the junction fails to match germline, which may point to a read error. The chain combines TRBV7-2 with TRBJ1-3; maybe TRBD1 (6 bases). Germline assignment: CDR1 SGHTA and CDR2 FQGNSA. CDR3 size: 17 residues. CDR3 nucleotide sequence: TGTGCCTGCAGCTCAGACAGGCTAAGCAATTCTGGAAACACCATATATTTT. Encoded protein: CACSSDRLSNSGNTIYF.

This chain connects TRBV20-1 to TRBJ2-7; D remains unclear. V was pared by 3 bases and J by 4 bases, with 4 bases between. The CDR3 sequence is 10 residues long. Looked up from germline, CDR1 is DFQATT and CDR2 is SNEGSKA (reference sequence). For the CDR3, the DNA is TGCAGTGCTAGGGGGTACGAGCAGTACTTC. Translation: CSARGYEQYF.

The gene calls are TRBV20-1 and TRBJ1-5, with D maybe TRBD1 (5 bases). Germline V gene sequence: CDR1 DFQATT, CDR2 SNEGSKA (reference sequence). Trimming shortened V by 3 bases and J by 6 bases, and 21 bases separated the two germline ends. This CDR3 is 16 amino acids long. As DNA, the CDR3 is TGCAGTGCTAGTTCCCCCTGGTCGTATCAGGGTCAGCCCCAGCATTTT. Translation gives CSASSPWSYQGQPQHF.

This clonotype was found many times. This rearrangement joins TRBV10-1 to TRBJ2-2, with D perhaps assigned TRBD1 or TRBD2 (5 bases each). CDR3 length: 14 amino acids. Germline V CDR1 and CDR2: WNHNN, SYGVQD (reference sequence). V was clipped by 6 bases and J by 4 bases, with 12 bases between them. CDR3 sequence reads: CASSRDGGTGELFF. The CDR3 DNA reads TGCGCCAGCAGCCGGGACGGCGGCACCGGGGAGCTGTTTTTT.

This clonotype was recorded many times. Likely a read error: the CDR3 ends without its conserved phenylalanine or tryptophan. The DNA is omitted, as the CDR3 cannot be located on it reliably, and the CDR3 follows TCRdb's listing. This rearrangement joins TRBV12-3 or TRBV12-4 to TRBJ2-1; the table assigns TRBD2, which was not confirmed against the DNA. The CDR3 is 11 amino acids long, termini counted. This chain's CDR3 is CASSLGRRPHL.

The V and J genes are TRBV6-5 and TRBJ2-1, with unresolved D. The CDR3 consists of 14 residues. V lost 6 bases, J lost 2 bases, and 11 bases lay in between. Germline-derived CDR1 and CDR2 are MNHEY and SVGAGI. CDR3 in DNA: TGTGCCAGCAGAATGGACGGAGCCTACAATGAGCAGTTCTTC. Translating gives CASRMDGAYNEQFF.

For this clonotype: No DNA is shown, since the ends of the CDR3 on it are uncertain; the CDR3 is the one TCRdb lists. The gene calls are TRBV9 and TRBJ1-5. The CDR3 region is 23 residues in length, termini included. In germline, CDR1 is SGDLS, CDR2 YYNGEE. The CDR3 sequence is CASSVDLASEQYFGPGTNQPQHF.

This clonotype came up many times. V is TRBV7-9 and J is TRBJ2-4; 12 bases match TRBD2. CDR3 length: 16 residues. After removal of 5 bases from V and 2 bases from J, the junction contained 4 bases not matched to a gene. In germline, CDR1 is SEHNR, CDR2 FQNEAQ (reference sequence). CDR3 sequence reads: CASSRTSGKSKNIQYF. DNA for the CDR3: TGTGCCAGCAGCCGGACTAGCGGGAAGTCCAAAAACATTCAGTACTTC.

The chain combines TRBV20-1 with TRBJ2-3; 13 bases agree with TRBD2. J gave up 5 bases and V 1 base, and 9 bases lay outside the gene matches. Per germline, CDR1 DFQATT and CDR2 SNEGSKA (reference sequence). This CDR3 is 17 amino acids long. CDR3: CSARASGTSGIRDTQYF. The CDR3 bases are TGCAGTGCTAGAGCGTCCGGGACTAGCGGGATCAGAGATACGCAGTATTTT.

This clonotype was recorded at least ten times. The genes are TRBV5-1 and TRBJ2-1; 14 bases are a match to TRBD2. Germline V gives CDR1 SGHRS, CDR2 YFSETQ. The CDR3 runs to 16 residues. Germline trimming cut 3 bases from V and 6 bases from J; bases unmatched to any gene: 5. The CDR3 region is CASSWTGTSGGNEQFF. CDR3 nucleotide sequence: TGCGCCAGCAGCTGGACCGGGACTAGCGGGGGCAATGAGCAGTTCTTC.